This is a list of T cell receptor beta chains from one sample in a study of CD8+ T cells in alopecia areata. Libraries were prepared by immunoSEQ multiplex PCR; TCRdb keeps only in-frame clonotypes and omits some of them. The sample holds more than 200,000 clones, roughly 40% seen once. The sample in question was CD4+ T cells sorted from blood, obtained at approximately week 36, from a patient treated with tofacitinib. These receptors all stem from a human donor with alopecia areata. CDR3s include the opening cysteine and the closing phenylalanine or tryptophan. Each record gives: clone size, V gene, CDR3 length, D gene, J gene, CDR3 protein, CDR3 DNA. The D gene is left open where the match is weak. The size field is filled for only some rows; it gives once, few, many or a size class.

clone size: .
V gene: TRBV19
CDR3 length: 13
D gene: .
J gene: TRBJ2-3
CDR3 protein: CATAPTGTDTQYF
CDR3 DNA: TGTGCCACAGCCCCGACAGGTACAGATACGCAGTATTTT

clone size: few
V gene: TRBV7-2
CDR3 length: 15
D gene: TRBD2
J gene: TRBJ2-1
CDR3 protein: CASSWREGPYNEQFF
CDR3 DNA: TGTGCCAGCAGCTGGCGGGAGGGCCCGTACAATGAGCAGTTCTTC

clone size: few
V gene: TRBV7-2
CDR3 length: 13
D gene: .
J gene: TRBJ1-2
CDR3 protein: CASSFDKNYGYTF
CDR3 DNA: TGTGCCAGCAGCTTTGACAAGAACTATGGCTACACCTTC

clone size: few
V gene: TRBV4-1
CDR3 length: 16
D gene: .
J gene: TRBJ2-5
CDR3 protein: CASSQAPGAGQETQYF
CDR3 DNA: TGCGCCAGCAGCCAAGCCCCCGGTGCAGGGCAAGAGACCCAGTACTTC

clone size: .
V gene: TRBV11-2
CDR3 length: 13
D gene: .
J gene: TRBJ2-7
CDR3 protein: CASSSGRIVEQYF
CDR3 DNA: TGTGCCAGCAGCTCCGGACGGATAGTCGAGCAGTACTTC

clone size: .
V gene: TRBV29-1
CDR3 length: 14
D gene: TRBD2
J gene: TRBJ2-2
CDR3 protein: CSVVVAGAVGELFF
CDR3 DNA: TGCAGCGTTGTCGTAGCGGGAGCGGTCGGGGAGCTGTTTTTT

clone size: .
V gene: TRBV30
CDR3 length: 11
D gene: TRBD1
J gene: TRBJ1-2
CDR3 protein: CAFRTGYGYTF
CDR3 DNA: TGTGCCTTCAGGACAGGATATGGCTACACCTTC

clone size: few
V gene: TRBV6-5
CDR3 length: 14
D gene: TRBD2
J gene: TRBJ2-3
CDR3 protein: CASRRAGGTDTQYF
CDR3 DNA: TGTGCCAGCAGAAGGGCGGGGGGCACAGATACGCAGTATTTT

clone size: .
V gene: TRBV10-2
CDR3 length: 15
D gene: .
J gene: TRBJ2-3
CDR3 protein: CASSDRERVPDTQYF
CDR3 DNA: TGCGCCAGCAGTGATAGGGAGCGGGTCCCAGATACGCAGTATTTT

clone size: .
V gene: TRBV19
CDR3 length: 15
D gene: TRBD1
J gene: TRBJ1-1
CDR3 protein: CASSSWTGGNTEAFF
CDR3 DNA: TGTGCCAGTAGTTCCTGGACAGGAGGGAACACTGAAGCTTTCTTT

clone size: .
V gene: TRBV5-1
CDR3 length: 16
D gene: TRBD2
J gene: TRBJ2-2
CDR3 protein: CASSPGSGVNTGELFF
CDR3 DNA: TGCGCCAGCAGCCCGGGTAGCGGGGTAAACACCGGGGAGCTGTTTTTT

clone size: medium-sized
V gene: TRBV5-1
CDR3 length: 14
D gene: .
J gene: TRBJ2-7
CDR3 protein: CASSLAGAFDEQYF
CDR3 DNA: TGCGCCAGCAGCTTGGCGGGGGCCTTCGACGAGCAGTACTTC

clone size: .
V gene: TRBV28
CDR3 length: 14
D gene: .
J gene: TRBJ2-7
CDR3 protein: CASMPRRGTYEQYF
CDR3 DNA: TGTGCCAGCATGCCCCGGAGAGGGACCTACGAGCAGTACTTC

clone size: .
V gene: TRBV6-1
CDR3 length: 19
D gene: .
J gene: TRBJ2-1
CDR3 protein: CASSEARGGPRGSYNEQFF
CDR3 DNA: TGTGCCAGCAGTGAAGCGCGCGGCGGCCCCCGTGGGTCCTACAATGAGCAGTTCTTC

clone size: many
V gene: TRBV7-3
CDR3 length: 13
D gene: .
J gene: TRBJ1-1
CDR3 protein: CASSGGRNTEAFF
CDR3 DNA: TGTGCCAGCAGCGGGGGGCGTAACACTGAAGCTTTCTTT

clone size: .
V gene: TRBV25-1
CDR3 length: 14
D gene: .
J gene: TRBJ2-7
CDR3 protein: CTSSWPGSSYEQYF
CDR3 DNA: TGTACCAGCAGTTGGCCAGGGAGCTCCTACGAGCAGTACTTC

clone size: .
V gene: TRBV18
CDR3 length: 15
D gene: TRBD1
J gene: TRBJ1-4
CDR3 protein: CASSPGGTGVEKLFF
CDR3 DNA: TGTGCCAGCTCCCCCGGCGGGACAGGGGTCGAAAAACTGTTTTTT

clone size: .
V gene: TRBV29-1
CDR3 length: 15
D gene: .
J gene: TRBJ2-3
CDR3 protein: CSSQGRGGATDTQYF
CDR3 DNA: TGCAGCTCCCAAGGGAGAGGGGGGGCCACAGATACGCAGTATTTT

clone size: few
V gene: TRBV5-1
CDR3 length: 13
D gene: .
J gene: TRBJ2-5
CDR3 protein: CASSPDTQGTQYF
CDR3 DNA: TGCGCCAGCAGCCCCGACACGCAGGGGACCCAGTACTTC

clone size: few
V gene: TRBV14
CDR3 length: 13
D gene: .
J gene: TRBJ1-1
CDR3 protein: CASSQHQNTEAFF
CDR3 DNA: TGTGCCAGCAGCCAACACCAAAACACTGAAGCTTTCTTT

clone size: .
V gene: TRBV4-2
CDR3 length: 13
D gene: .
J gene: TRBJ2-7
CDR3 protein: CASSQGRTGEQYF
CDR3 DNA: TGTGCCAGCAGCCAAGGTAGGACTGGCGAGCAGTACTTC

clone size: .
V gene: TRBV18
CDR3 length: 17
D gene: .
J gene: TRBJ2-1
CDR3 protein: CASSPSFGRTSSNEQFF
CDR3 DNA: TGTGCCAGCTCACCATCTTTCGGGAGAACTAGCTCCAATGAGCAGTTCTTC

clone size: .
V gene: TRBV27
CDR3 length: 14
D gene: TRBD2
J gene: TRBJ2-7
CDR3 protein: CASTSAGRSSEQYF
CDR3 DNA: TGTGCCAGCACCTCAGCGGGGAGGTCGAGCGAGCAGTACTTC

clone size: few
V gene: TRBV27
CDR3 length: 18
D gene: TRBD2
J gene: TRBJ2-3
CDR3 protein: CASRRTSGRADRTDTQYF
CDR3 DNA: TGTGCCAGCAGGAGGACTAGCGGGAGGGCCGATCGCACAGATACGCAGTATTTT

clone size: few
V gene: TRBV7-2
CDR3 length: 11
D gene: .
J gene: TRBJ2-5
CDR3 protein: CASSPQETQYF
CDR3 DNA: TGTGCCAGCAGCCCCCAAGAGACCCAGTACTTC

clone size: .
V gene: TRBV5-6
CDR3 length: 12
D gene: .
J gene: TRBJ1-1
CDR3 protein: CASSLTGWMAFF
CDR3 DNA: TGTGCCAGCAGCTTGACAGGGTGGATGGCTTTCTTT

clone size: .
V gene: TRBV4-1
CDR3 length: 19
D gene: .
J gene: TRBJ2-1
CDR3 protein: CASSQGGVRRRSSYNEQFF
CDR3 DNA: TGCGCCAGCAGCCAAGGAGGTGTGCGGCGGAGAAGCTCCTACAATGAGCAGTTCTTC